This T cell receptor (beta chain) was identified in a study of CD8 T cells in ankylosing spondylitis. Study-level findings and limits: Ankylosing spondylitis blood appeared to carry a characteristic TCR beta motif of roughly 8 highly homologous variants. Researchers report that disease-linked clones proved CD8+ and relatively rare in peripheral blood.

The CDR3 is 17 amino acids. V shed 0 bases, J shed 4 bases, and the junction held 9 bases outside the gene matches. CDR1 is SGHNT and CDR2 is YYREEE in the germline V gene (reference sequence). This clonotype was seen at least ten times. Its specificity is not known. TCRdb fed the 5' RACE reads into MiXCR, producing one record per CDR3 protein. Counted here are some 220,000 distinct CDR3 sequences, around 6.6% occurring once; the ten biggest clones make up approximately 15%. The sample taken for sequencing was blood, either unsorted or a sorted T cell fraction (not recorded which). This TCR derives from a male donor with ankylosing spondylitis. This chain connects TRBV5-4 to TRBJ2-7; 11 positions agree with TRBD2. The chain's CDR3 is CASSLGPTGTSGYEQYF. The CDR3 DNA is TGTGCCAGCAGCTTGGGGCCAACCGGGACTAGCGGATACGAGCAGTACTTC. Drawing the rest from reference TRBV5-4 and TRBJ2-7, the complete variable domain is ETGVTQSPTHLIKTRGQQVTLRCSSQSGHNTVSWYQQALGQGPQFIFQYYREEENGRGNFPPRFSGLQFPNYSSELNVNALELDDSALYLCASSLGPTGTSGYEQYFGPGTRLTVT.